This T cell receptor beta chain was sequenced during a study of shared clonotypes between healthy human individuals. Some 32,000 T cell genomes, or 250 to 300 ng DNA, went into replicate PCRs of unsorted PBMC. Assay used: immunoSEQ multiplex PCR; TCRdb lists only in-frame clones, some missing. Here the sample spans about 480,000 clones, 79% being singletons. This clone was observed once. The TCR comes from a woman in her thirties or forties in good health. Some clones in this sample may be carry-over from other donors' samples. Source material: PBMCs.

As DNA, the CDR3 is TGTGCCAGCTCACCACCGGGAAGGGACGTGGGGGAGACCCAGTACTTC. Its protein is CASSPPGRDVGETQYF. The chain is built from TRBV18 and TRBJ2-5; D tentatively reads TRBD1 or TRBD2 (5 bases each). Trimming left V 0 bases short and J 5 bases short, with 16 bases between. Germline CDR1 is KGHSH and CDR2 is LQKENI. This CDR3 spans 16 amino acids.